This T cell receptor (beta chain) was found in a study of breast tumors, draining lymph nodes, adjacent tissues. Axillary draining lymph nodes of breast cancer patients supplied the node samples. MiXCR, run by TCRdb on the multiplex PCR reads, gives a single entry per CDR3 protein. Of about 140,000 distinct CDR3 sequences in the sample, about 31% were seen once. Turning to this clonotype: Its target is not known. Sequence at one end of the junction differs from germline and may be a read error.

The CDR3 sequence is 14 residues long. Germline CDR1 reads SNHLY; CDR2 reads FYNNEI. Whole-study findings and limits: Tumors had less TCR diversity than lymph nodes, more than nontumor tissue. The lymph node origin of tumor T cells was framed as consistent with a hypothesis, not demonstrated.

The source is a female donor with breast cancer. Some clones in this sample may be carry-over from other donors' samples. This sequence joins TRBV2 and TRBJ2-1, with D tentatively TRBD2 (6 bases). Sequenced material: axillary lymph node tissue. CDR3 loop: CASSDPGLNNEQFF. CDR3 coding DNA: TGCGCCAGCAGTGATCCGGGACTCAACAATGAGCAGTTCTTC. Supplemented by reference TRBV2 and TRBJ2-1, the full variable domain reads EPEVTQTPSHQVTQMGQEVILRCVPISNHLYFYWYRQILGQKVEFLVSFYNNEISEKSEIFDDQFSVERPDGSNFTLKIRSTKLEDSAMYFCASSDPGLNNEQFFGPGTRLTVL.